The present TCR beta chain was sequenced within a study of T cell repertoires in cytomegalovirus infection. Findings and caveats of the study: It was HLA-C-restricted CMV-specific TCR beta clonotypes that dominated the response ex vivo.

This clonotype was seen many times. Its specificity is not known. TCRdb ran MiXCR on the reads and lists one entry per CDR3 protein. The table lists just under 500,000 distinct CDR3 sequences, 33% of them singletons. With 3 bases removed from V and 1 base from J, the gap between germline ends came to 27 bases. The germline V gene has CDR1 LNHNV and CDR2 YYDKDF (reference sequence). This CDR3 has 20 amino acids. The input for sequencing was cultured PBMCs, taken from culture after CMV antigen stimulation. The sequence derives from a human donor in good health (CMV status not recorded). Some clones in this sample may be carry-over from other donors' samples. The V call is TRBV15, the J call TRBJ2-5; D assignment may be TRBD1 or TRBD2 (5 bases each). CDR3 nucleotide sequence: TGTGCCACCAGCAGTCCCTTATTGTCCCGGGACCGAATGTTCCAAGAGACCCAGTACTTC. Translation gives CATSSPLLSRDRMFQETQYF.